Listed below are T cell receptor beta chains from one sample, sequenced in a study of blood T cell repertoires in COVID-19. Method: immunoSEQ multiplex PCR; TCRdb's copy keeps in-frame clones and lacks some. Of roughly 160,000 clones in the sample, roughly 80% were seen once. Sequences were obtained from PBMCs or T cells enriched from blood (not recorded which). The source is a woman aged 40 to 50 with acute COVID-19. Both conserved end residues are part of each CDR3. Fields, in order: clone size, D gene, V gene, J gene, CDR3 protein, CDR3 DNA. D genes are given only for firm matches. Not every row has a clone size; where given, it reads once, few, many or a size class.

NA	TRBD2	TRBV2	TRBJ2-3	CASSGLAGGDTQYF	TGTGCCAGCAGTGGACTAGCGGGAGGAGATACGCAGTATTTT
NA	NA	TRBV28	TRBJ1-1	CASSLNTMNTEAFF	TGTGCCAGCAGTTTAAACACCATGAACACTGAAGCTTTCTTT
NA	NA	TRBV7-2	TRBJ1-2	CASSLVWSLTPGPNGYTF	TGTGCCAGCAGCTTAGTCTGGTCCCTTACCCCAGGGCCGAATGGCTACACCTTC
NA	NA	TRBV7-8	TRBJ1-5	CASSSREGNQPQHF	TGTGCCAGCAGCTCCAGGGAGGGCAATCAGCCCCAGCATTTT
NA	TRBD1	TRBV2	TRBJ1-4	CAGRQGAWEKLFF	TGTGCCGGACGACAGGGGGCTTGGGAAAAACTGTTTTTT
NA	TRBD1	TRBV5-1	TRBJ2-7	CASSLVTGEVYEQYF	TGCGCCAGCAGCTTGGTTACAGGGGAAGTCTACGAGCAGTACTTC
NA	NA	TRBV11-2	TRBJ1-1	CASSLPGAFEAFF	TGTGCCAGCAGCTTACCAGGGGCCTTTGAAGCTTTCTTT
NA	NA	TRBV5-1	TRBJ1-2	CASSLAGGGYTF	TGCGCCAGCAGCTTGGCGGGAGGAGGCTACACCTTC
NA	NA	TRBV2	TRBJ1-2	CASSASGDGYTF	TGTGCCAGCAGCGCGTCAGGGGATGGCTACACCTTC
once	TRBD2	TRBV9	TRBJ2-3	CASSAGLAGLSTDTQYF	TGTGCCAGCAGCGCAGGACTAGCGGGACTAAGCACAGATACGCAGTATTTT
NA	TRBD1	TRBV2	TRBJ2-6	CASGTDSGANVLTF	TGTGCCAGCGGGACAGACTCTGGGGCCAACGTCCTGACTTTC
NA	TRBD2	TRBV9	TRBJ2-5	CASKPTGTKEETQYF	TGTGCCAGCAAACCTACCGGGACTAAAGAAGAGACCCAGTACTTC
NA	NA	TRBV7-2	TRBJ2-1	CASSLRDSPYNEQFF	TGTGCCAGCAGCCTCCGGGACTCCCCCTACAATGAGCAGTTCTTC
many	TRBD2	TRBV10-1	TRBJ2-3	CASSPTSGINWDTQYF	TGCGCCAGCAGTCCGACTAGCGGGATTAATTGGGATACGCAGTATTTT
NA	NA	TRBV7-6	TRBJ1-3	CASSPDPPGWSGNTIYF	TGTGCCAGCAGCCCAGATCCCCCGGGTTGGTCCGGAAACACCATATATTTT
NA	NA	TRBV2	TRBJ2-1	CASSEYLEQVFAFF	TGTGCCAGCAGTGAATATTTGGAACAGGTGTTTGCGTTCTTC
NA	NA	TRBV7-2	TRBJ2-3	CASSLDPGRYTQYF	TGTGCCAGCAGCTTAGATCCTGGGCGATATACGCAGTATTTT
few	NA	TRBV7-9	TRBJ2-1	CASSFAFTSYNEQFF	TGTGCCAGCAGCTTTGCGTTCACTTCCTACAATGAGCAGTTCTTC
NA	NA	TRBV7-3	TRBJ2-7	CASSEGRWDEQYF	TGTGCCAGCAGCGAGGGCAGGTGGGACGAGCAGTACTTC
NA	NA	TRBV11-3	TRBJ1-1	CASSLERGRSEAFF	TGTGCCAGCAGCTTAGAGAGGGGGAGAAGCGAGGCTTTCTTT
NA	NA	TRBV7-3	TRBJ2-1	CASSSDRTSQFF	TGTGCCAGCAGCTCCGACAGGACTAGTCAGTTCTTC
NA	NA	TRBV27	TRBJ1-1	CASSFVSGICDTEAFF	TGTGCCAGCAGTTTTGTTTCAGGGATATGCGACACTGAAGCTTTCTTT
NA	TRBD1	TRBV5-6	TRBJ1-1	CASSKTGGENTEAFF	TGTGCCAGCAGCAAGACAGGGGGAGAGAACACTGAAGCTTTCTTT
NA	NA	TRBV4-2	TRBJ1-1	CASRTGTTEAFF	TGTGCCAGCAGGACCGGGACAACTGAAGCTTTCTTT
once	TRBD1	TRBV5-1	TRBJ2-1	CASSTVGTGVVEQFF	TGCGCCAGCAGCACGGTCGGGACAGGGGTCGTGGAGCAGTTCTTC
NA	TRBD2	TRBV7-2	TRBJ2-3	CASSPGLASDTQYF	TGTGCCAGCAGCCCGGGACTAGCGAGTGATACGCAGTATTTT
NA	NA	TRBV19	TRBJ2-2	CASQITTHSNTGELFF	TGTGCCAGTCAGATTACTACACATTCGAACACCGGGGAGCTGTTTTTT
few	TRBD2	TRBV4-2	TRBJ2-1	CASSPASGYENEQFF	TGTGCCAGCAGCCCCGCTAGCGGGTATGAAAATGAGCAGTTCTTC
NA	TRBD2	TRBV3-1/TRBV3-2	TRBJ2-3	CASSQERTSADTQYF	TGTGCCAGCAGCCAAGAAAGGACTAGCGCAGATACGCAGTATTTT
NA	TRBD1	TRBV28	TRBJ1-6	CASQGEVRYNSPLHF	TGTGCCAGCCAGGGGGAGGTAAGGTATAATTCACCCCTCCACTTT
NA	NA	TRBV21-1	TRBJ1-1	CASSKAQGSKLEAFF	TGTGCCAGCAGCAAAGCCCAGGGGTCCAAACTTGAAGCTTTCTTT
NA	TRBD2	TRBV5-1	TRBJ2-2	CASSLLPGLAGATANTGELFF	TGCGCCAGCAGCTTGCTCCCTGGACTAGCGGGAGCCACGGCGAACACCGGGGAGCTGTTTTTT